Many counts were recorded for the clone carrying this TCR beta chain. The data stem from a study of Ad26.COV2.S vaccination and SARS-CoV-2 variants. The CDR3 length is 13 residues. Per germline, CDR1 LGHNA and CDR2 YSLEER. Trimming removed 0 bases from V and 6 bases from J, with 9 bases in between. Described treatment: approximately 18 received Ad26.COV2.S at low or high dose, single or two shots; about 5 received placebo; per-sample allocation not given. The samples were gathered on day 63 after the first injection of vaccine or placebo. TCRdb keeps only in-frame clones here, not all; method: immunoSEQ multiplex PCR. This sample has 300,000 to 450,000 clones, with 70% to 90% found just once.

The chain links TRBV4-3 to TRBJ2-7; D might be TRBD2 (5 bases). The source is a person between 18 and 65 years old who received the Ad26.COV2.S COVID-19 vaccine or a placebo. The sample consisted of peripheral blood, taken in a trial of Ad26.COV2.S vaccine versus placebo. The DNA for the CDR3 is TGCGCCAGCAGCCAAGATCCTAGCCGCGAGCAGTACTTC. It yields the protein CASSQDPSREQYF.